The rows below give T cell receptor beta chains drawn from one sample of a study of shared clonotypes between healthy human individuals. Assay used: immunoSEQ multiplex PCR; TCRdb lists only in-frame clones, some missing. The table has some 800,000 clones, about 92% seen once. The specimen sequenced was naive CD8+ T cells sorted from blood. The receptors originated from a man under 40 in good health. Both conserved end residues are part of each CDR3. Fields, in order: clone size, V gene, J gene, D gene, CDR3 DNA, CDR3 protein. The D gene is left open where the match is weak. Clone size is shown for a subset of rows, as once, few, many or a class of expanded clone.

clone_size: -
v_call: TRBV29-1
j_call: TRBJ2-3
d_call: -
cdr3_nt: TGCAGCGTTGAAGGAGGGGACACTAGCACAGATACGCAGTATTTT
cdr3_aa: CSVEGGDTSTDTQYF

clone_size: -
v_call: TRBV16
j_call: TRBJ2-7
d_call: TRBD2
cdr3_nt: TGTGCCAGCGACTGGGCGGGAGGCGACGAGCAGTACTTC
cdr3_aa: CASDWAGGDEQYF

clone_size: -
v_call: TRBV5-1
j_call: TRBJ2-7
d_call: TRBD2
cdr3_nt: TGCGCCAGCAGCAAGGGACTAGCGGGAGAGAGCTCCTACGAGCAGTACTTC
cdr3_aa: CASSKGLAGESSYEQYF

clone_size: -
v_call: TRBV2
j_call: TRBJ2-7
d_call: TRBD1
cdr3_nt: TGTGCCAGCAGTGAACCGGGACAGGGGGGATACGAGCAGTACTTC
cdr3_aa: CASSEPGQGGYEQYF

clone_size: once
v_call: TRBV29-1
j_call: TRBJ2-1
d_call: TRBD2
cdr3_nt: TGCAGCGCCGTAGGTAGCGGGAGTTACAATGAGCAGTTCTTC
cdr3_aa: CSAVGSGSYNEQFF

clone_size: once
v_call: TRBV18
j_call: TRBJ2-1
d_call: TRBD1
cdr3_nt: TGTGCCAGCTCGCCTCCCTTAGGGGACAGGCCCTTCAATGAGCAGTTCTTC
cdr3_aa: CASSPPLGDRPFNEQFF

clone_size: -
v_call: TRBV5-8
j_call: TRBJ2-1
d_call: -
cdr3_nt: TGTGCCAGCAGCCCGTCCGGGCGGGAACACAATGAGCAGTTCTTC
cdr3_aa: CASSPSGREHNEQFF

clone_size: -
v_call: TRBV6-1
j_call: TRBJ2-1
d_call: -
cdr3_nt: TGTGCCAGCAGATTTAGGGAGCAGTTCTTC
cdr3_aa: CASRFREQFF

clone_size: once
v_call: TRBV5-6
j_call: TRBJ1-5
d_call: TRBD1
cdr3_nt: TGTGCCAGCAGCTTGGGGACAGGCTATCAGCCCCAGCATTTT
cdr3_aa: CASSLGTGYQPQHF

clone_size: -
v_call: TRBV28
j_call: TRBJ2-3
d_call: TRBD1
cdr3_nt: TGTGCCAGCAGTTCTTCCGTCAGGGGGCCAGATACGCAGTATTTT
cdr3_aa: CASSSSVRGPDTQYF

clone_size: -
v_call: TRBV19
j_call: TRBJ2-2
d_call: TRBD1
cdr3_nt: TGTGCCAGTAGTATAAGTCTCCAGGGGGCCACCGGGGAGCTGTTTTTT
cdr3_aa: CASSISLQGATGELFF

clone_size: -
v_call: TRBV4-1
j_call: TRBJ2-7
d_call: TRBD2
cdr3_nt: TGCGCCAGCAGCCAAGGGTGGGGGGGTGCGTTCTACGAGCAGTACTTC
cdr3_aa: CASSQGWGGAFYEQYF

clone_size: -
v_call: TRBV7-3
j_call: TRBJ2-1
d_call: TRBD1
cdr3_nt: TGTGCCAGCAGCTTAACCGGGACAGCAAACAATGAGCAGTTCTTC
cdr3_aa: CASSLTGTANNEQFF

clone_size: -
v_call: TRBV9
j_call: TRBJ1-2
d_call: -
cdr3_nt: TGTGCCAGCAGCGTCAACAGGGAGCTCAACTATGGCTACACCTTC
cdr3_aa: CASSVNRELNYGYTF

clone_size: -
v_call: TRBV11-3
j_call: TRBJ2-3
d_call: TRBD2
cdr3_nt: TGTGCCAGCAGCCGCGGGACTAGCGGTCTCACAGATACGCAGTATTTT
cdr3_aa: CASSRGTSGLTDTQYF

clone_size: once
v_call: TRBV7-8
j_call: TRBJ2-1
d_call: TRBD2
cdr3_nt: TGTGCCAGCAGCTGGGAAACTAGCGGGAGGTCCGGGTCCTACAATGAGCAGTTCTTC
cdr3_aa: CASSWETSGRSGSYNEQFF

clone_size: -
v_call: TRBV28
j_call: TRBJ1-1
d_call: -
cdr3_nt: TGTGCCAGCAGTTCGCATCCGGACCGGAACACTGAAGCTTTCTTT
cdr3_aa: CASSSHPDRNTEAFF

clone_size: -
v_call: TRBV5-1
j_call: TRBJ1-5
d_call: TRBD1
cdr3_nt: TGCGCCAGCAGCCCCGGACAGGGGTCGAGCCTGAATCAGCCCCAGCATTTT
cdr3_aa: CASSPGQGSSLNQPQHF

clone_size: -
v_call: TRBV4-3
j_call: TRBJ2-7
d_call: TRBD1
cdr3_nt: TGCGCCAGCAGCCAGACTCGTTCCGGGACAGTGAGCTCCTACGAGCAGTACTTC
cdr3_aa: CASSQTRSGTVSSYEQYF

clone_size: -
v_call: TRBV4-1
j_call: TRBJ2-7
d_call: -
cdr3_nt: TGCGCCAGCAGCCCCAAGATGTCTTCAACCTACGAGCAGTACTTC
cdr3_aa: CASSPKMSSTYEQYF

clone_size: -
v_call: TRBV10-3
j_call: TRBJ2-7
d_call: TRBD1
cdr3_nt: TGTGCCATCAAGCCCGTAGGACAGGGGTACGAGCAGTACTTC
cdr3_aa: CAIKPVGQGYEQYF

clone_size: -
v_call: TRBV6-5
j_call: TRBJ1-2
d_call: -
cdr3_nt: TGTGCCAGCAGTTATGGAAGGAGCTATGGCTACACCTTC
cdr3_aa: CASSYGRSYGYTF

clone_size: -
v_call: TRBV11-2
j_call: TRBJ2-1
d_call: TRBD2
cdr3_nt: TGTGCCAGCAGCGGGGGGGATGAGCAGTTCTTC
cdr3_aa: CASSGGDEQFF

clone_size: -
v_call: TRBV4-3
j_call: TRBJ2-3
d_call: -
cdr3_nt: TGCGCCAGCAGCCCGGAGAGACTTCGCACAGATACGCAGTATTTT
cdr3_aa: CASSPERLRTDTQYF

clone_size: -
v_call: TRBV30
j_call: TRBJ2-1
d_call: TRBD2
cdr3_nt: TGTGCCTGGAGTGCACGGACTAGCGGGAACAATGAGCAGTTCTTC
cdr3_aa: CAWSARTSGNNEQFF

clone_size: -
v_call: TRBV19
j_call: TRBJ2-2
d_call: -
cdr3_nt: TGTGCCAGTAGTATTGCCCCGGGGAGGACCAACACCGGGGAGCTGTTTTTT
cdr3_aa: CASSIAPGRTNTGELFF

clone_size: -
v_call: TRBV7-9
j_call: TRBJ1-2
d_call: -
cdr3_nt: TGTGCCAGCAGCTTAGGACGGGAAGGAATCTATGGCTACACCTTC
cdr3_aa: CASSLGREGIYGYTF

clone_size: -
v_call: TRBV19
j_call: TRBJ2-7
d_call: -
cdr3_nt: TGTGCCAGTAGTATATCGTCTTACGAGCAGTACTTC
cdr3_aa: CASSISSYEQYF

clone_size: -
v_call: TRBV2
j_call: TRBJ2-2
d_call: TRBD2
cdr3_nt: TGTGCCAGCAGTTGGACCGGGACTAGCGGGAAGAACACCGGGGAGCTGTTTTTT
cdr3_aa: CASSWTGTSGKNTGELFF

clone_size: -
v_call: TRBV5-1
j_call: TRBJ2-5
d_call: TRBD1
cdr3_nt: TGCGCCAGCAGCTTGGTAATGGACAGGGATTCGGAGACCCAGTACTTC
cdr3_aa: CASSLVMDRDSETQYF

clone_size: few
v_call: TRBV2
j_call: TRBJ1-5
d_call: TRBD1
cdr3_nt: TGTGCCAGCACCGCGACAGGGTTGGCGGTCGGGCAGCCCCAGCATTTT
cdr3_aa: CASTATGLAVGQPQHF

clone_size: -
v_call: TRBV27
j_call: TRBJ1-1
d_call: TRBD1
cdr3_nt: TGTGCCAGCAGTTACGGACAGGGCGTGGGCACTGAAGCTTTCTTT
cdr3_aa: CASSYGQGVGTEAFF

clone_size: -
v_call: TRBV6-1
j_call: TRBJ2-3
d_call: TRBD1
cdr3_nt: TGTGCCAGCAGTGCCCAGACAGGGAATACCCCAGATACGCAGTATTTT
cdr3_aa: CASSAQTGNTPDTQYF